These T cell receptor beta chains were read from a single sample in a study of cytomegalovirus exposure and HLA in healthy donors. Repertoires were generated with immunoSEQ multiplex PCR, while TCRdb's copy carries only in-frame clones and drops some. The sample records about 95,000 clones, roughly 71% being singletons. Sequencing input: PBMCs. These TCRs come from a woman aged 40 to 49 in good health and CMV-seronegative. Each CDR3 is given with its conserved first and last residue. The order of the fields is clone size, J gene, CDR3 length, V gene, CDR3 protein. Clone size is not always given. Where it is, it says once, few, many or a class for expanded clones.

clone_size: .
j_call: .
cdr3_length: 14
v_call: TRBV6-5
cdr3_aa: CASSYGTGGGEQYF

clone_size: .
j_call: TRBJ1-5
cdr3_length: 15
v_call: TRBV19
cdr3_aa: CASKRGPGSNQPQHF

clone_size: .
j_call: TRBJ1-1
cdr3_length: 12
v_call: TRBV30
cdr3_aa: CAFIRGSPKAFF

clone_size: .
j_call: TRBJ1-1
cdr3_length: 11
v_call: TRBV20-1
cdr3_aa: CSAWGDTEAFF

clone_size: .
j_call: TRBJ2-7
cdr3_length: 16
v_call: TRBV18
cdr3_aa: CASSPPMTSGGSEQYF

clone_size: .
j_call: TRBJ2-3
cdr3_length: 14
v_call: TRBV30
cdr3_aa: CAWGRQGVADTQYF

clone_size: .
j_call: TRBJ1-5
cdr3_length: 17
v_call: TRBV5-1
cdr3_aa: CASRLGEGDHSNQPQHF

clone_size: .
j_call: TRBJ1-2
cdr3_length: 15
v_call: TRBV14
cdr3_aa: CASSSSLRGPYGYTF

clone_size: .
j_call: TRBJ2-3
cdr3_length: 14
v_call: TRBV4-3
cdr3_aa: CASSRTGRTDTQYF

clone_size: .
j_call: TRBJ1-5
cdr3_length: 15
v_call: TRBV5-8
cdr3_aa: CASSSGQGANQPQHF

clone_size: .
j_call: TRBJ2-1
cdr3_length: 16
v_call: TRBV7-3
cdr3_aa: CASSVHGTGMDNEQFF

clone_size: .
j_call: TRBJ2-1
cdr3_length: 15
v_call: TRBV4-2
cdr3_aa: CASSLNRGSYNEQFF

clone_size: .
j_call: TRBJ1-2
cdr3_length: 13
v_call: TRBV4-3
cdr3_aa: CASSQVSFYGYTF

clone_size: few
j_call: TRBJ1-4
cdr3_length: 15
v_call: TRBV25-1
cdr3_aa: CASSEFGATNEKLFF

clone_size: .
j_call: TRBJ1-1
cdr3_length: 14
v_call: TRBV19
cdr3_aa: CASIRGQLNTEAFF

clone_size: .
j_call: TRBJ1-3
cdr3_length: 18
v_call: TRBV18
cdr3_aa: CASSPVGPGQGSGNTIYF

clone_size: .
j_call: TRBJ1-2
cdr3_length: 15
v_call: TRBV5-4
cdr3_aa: CASSWSGRTNYGYTF

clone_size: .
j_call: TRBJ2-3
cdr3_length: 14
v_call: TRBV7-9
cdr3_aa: CASIRDSPTDTQYF

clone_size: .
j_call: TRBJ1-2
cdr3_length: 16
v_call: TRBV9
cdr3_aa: CASSVGWQASYEGYTF

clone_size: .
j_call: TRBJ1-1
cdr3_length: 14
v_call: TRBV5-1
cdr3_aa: CASSPGQGATEAFF

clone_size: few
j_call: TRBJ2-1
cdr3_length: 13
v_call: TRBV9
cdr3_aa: CASSVGVSGEQFF

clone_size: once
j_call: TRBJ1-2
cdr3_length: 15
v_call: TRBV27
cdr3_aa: CASSLRQGGGYGYTF

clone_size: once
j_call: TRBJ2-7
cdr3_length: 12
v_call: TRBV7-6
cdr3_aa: CASSHQGDEQYF

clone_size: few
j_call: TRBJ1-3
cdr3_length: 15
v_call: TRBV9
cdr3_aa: CASSDFREPGNTIYF

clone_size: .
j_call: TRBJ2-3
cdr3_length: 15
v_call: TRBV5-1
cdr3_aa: CASSELAGGFDTQYF

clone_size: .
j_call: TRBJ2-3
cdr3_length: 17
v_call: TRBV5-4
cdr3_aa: CASSLSSGTSGTDTQYF

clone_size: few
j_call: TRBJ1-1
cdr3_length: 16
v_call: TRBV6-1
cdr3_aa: CASSGQRLVLNTEAFF

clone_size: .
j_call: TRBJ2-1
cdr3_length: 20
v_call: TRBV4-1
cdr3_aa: CASSKGRTSGGAGTYNEQFF

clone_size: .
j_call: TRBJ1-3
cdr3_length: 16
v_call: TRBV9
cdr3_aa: CASSERSGVSGNTIYF

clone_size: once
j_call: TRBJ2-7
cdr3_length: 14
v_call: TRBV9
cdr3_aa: CASSVGQGVNEQYF

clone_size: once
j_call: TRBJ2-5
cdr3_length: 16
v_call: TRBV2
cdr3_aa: CASSEQWGGASGTQYF

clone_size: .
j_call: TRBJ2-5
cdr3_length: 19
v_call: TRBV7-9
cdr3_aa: CASSSSLWDRGFSWETQYF

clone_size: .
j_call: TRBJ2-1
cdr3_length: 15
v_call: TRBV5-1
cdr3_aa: CASSFGPSSYNEQFF

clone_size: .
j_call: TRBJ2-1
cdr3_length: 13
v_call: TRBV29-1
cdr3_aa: CSGRTGGVNEQFF

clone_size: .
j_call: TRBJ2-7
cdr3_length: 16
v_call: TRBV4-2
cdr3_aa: CASSQEWDRGSYEQYF

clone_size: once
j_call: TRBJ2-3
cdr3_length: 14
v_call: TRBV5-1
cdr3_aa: CASSLEGGTDTQYF

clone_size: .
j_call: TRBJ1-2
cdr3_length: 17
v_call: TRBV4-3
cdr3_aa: CASSQDWQGFVAPGYTF

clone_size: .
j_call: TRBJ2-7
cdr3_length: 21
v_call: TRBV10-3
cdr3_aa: CAIMSVDRGAQTSGGGYEQYF

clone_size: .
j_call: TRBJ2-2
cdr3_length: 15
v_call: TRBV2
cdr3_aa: CASIGAEPNTGELFF

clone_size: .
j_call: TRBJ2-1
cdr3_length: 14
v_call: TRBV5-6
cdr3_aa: CASSLAGGWNEQFF

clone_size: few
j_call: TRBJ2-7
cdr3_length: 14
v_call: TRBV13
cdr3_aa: CASSAGTGVHEQYF

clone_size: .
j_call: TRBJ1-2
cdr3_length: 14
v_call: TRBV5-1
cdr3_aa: CASSFSGQGLGYTF

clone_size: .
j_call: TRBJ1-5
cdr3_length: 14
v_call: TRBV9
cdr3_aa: CASSVGEGNQPQHF

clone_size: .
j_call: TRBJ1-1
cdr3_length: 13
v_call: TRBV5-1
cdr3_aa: CASSDRGNTEAFF

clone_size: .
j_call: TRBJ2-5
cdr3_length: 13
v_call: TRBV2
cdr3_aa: CASKDRGQETQYF

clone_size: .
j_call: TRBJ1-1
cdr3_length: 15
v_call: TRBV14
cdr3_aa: CASSHPPPTGGEAFF

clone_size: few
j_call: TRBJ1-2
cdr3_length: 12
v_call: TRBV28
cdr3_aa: CASSRTNYGYTF

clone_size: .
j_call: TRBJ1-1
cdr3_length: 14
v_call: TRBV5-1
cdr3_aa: CASESGQGYTEAFF

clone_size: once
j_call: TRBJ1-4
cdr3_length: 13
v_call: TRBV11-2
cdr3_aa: CASSPDRGEKLFF

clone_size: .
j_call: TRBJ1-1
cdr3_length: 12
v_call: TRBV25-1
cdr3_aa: CASRQGNTEAFF

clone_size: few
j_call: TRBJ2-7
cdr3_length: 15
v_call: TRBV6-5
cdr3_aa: CASSYGTGGRQEQYF

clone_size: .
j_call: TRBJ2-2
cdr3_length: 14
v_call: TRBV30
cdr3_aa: CAWSVRHSTGELFF

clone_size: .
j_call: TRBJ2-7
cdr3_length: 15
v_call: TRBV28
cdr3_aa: CASSFRQESSYEQYF